This T cell receptor (beta chain) was profiled in a study of T cells after yellow fever vaccination. This clonotype came up many times. The antigen is unknown. V was clipped by 7 bases and J by 0 bases; unmatched bases: 8. Germline V gene sequence: CDR1 MNHEY, CDR2 SVGEGT. The CDR3 covers 16 residues. From the 5' RACE reads, TCRdb called clonotypes with MiXCR, one entry per CDR3 protein. The sample yields more than 200,000 distinct CDR3 sequences, 3.6% seen once. Overall study findings and caveats: At around 96% for CD4 and about 91% for CD8, most primary-vaccination clones showed up again after the booster.

Source: PBMCs, taken 15 days after the yellow fever booster vaccination. The TCR sequence derives from a man aged 18 to 35 who received the YFV17D yellow fever vaccine. The gene calls are TRBV6-2 or TRBV6-3 and TRBJ1-3; 8 nucleotides agree with TRBD1. The CDR3: CASTDLDRASGNTIYF. CDR3 bases: TGTGCCAGCACCGACCTGGACAGGGCCTCTGGAAACACCATATATTTT.